These 18 T cell receptor beta chains originate from one sample sequenced in a study of cytomegalovirus exposure and HLA in healthy donors. Researchers ran the PCR with 60 Vbeta and 13 Jbeta primers. The repertoire was sequenced with immunoSEQ multiplex PCR; TCRdb's copy has only in-frame clones and lacks some. The sample contains 150,000 or so clones, over 70% of which appear only once. The specimen was PBMCs. These TCRs come from a middle-aged woman in good health and CMV-seronegative.

The chain links TRBV7-9 to TRBJ2-2, with D maybe TRBD1 (6 bases). The CDR3 loop spans 16 amino acids. CDR1 and CDR2 (germline): SEHNR, FQNEAQ (reference sequence). V was cut by 7 bases and J by 4 bases, with 19 bases left in between. CDR3 sequence: CASTPPGQGRTGELFF. The CDR3 coding sequence is TGTGCCAGCACCCCTCCCGGTCAGGGGCGCACCGGGGAGCTGTTTTTT.

This clone was found once. The V call is TRBV6-1, the J call TRBJ2-1, with D unresolved. CDR3 size: 14 residues. From germline, CDR1 is MNHNS and CDR2 SASEGT. Trimming removed 6 bases from V and 7 bases from J, with 16 bases in between. The CDR3, as DNA: TGTGCCAGCAGCGGCCCTAGATCAAGGAATGAGCAGTTCTTC. It encodes CASSGPRSRNEQFF.

The rearrangement uses TRBV7-3 and TRBJ2-6; no clear D gene. V was clipped by 1 base and J by 1 base, with 8 bases between them. The CDR3 totals 16 residues. CDR1 is SGHTA, CDR2 FQGTGA, per germline. In DNA form, the CDR3 reads TGTGCCAGCAGCTTAATGGGCGTTTCTGGGGCCAACGTCCTGACTTTC. It translates to CASSLMGVSGANVLTF.

The chain joins TRBV28 to TRBJ2-2, with D unresolved. Per the germline V gene, CDR1 is MDHEN and CDR2 is SYDVKM. The CDR3 spans 13 residues. Trimming shortened V by 6 bases and J by 0 bases, and 5 bases separated the two germline ends. DNA of the CDR3: TGTGCCAGCAGCCACACGAACACCGGGGAGCTGTTTTTT. Translating gives CASSHTNTGELFF.

Only one count was recorded for this clone. This rearrangement joins TRBV9 to TRBJ2-3; D remains unclear. Per germline, CDR1 SGDLS and CDR2 YYNGEE. CDR3 length equals 14 residues. Between the trimmed V and J ends, which lost 0 bases and 6 bases, there was a span of 11 bases. The CDR3 coding sequence is TGTGCCAGCAGCGTAGACCAGTATCCGGATACGCAGTATTTT. Translated, it gives CASSVDQYPDTQYF.

V is TRBV5-1 and J is TRBJ1-1; TRBD1 agrees at 9 bases. The CDR3 length is 11 residues. Germline V gives CDR1 SGHRS, CDR2 YFSETQ. V gave up 4 bases and J gave up 9 bases; unmatched junction bases: 1. The CDR3 loop reads CASSGTGKAFF. CDR3 sequence (DNA): TGCGCCAGCAGCGGGACAGGGAAAGCTTTCTTT.

V gene TRBV11-2 combines with J gene TRBJ1-1; tentatively, D is TRBD1 (6 bases). CDR1 and CDR2 from the germline V gene are SGHAT and FQNNGV. Trimming cost V 5 bases and J 1 base, with 14 bases left between them. This CDR3 region has 15 residues. The CDR3 coding sequence is TGTGCCAGCAGCCTCATATGGACAGAGAACACTGAAGCTTTCTTT. Translation: CASSLIWTENTEAFF.

The chain links TRBV28 to TRBJ1-6; D not certain. V was pared by 5 bases and J by 4 bases, with 9 bases between. The CDR3 totals 14 residues. Per the germline V gene, CDR1 is MDHEN and CDR2 is SYDVKM. The CDR3 is CASSRGEYNSPLHF. For the CDR3, the DNA is TGTGCCAGCAGTCGTGGGGAGTATAATTCACCCCTCCACTTT.

On this clone itself: Sequence at one end of the junction differs from germline and may be a read error. This rearrangement joins TRBV7-9 to TRBJ1-5, with a tentative D call TRBD1 (5 bases). Germline values: CDR1 SEHNR, CDR2 FQNEAQ (reference sequence). This CDR3 contains 17 residues. The CDR3 sequence is CSSSLGGMDTSNQPQHF. The CDR3 nucleotides are TGTTCCAGCAGCTTGGGCGGTATGGACACTAGCAATCAGCCCCAGCATTTT. Drawing the rest from reference TRBV7-9 and TRBJ1-5, the complete variable domain is DTGVSQNPRHKITKRGQNVTFRCDPISEHNRLYWYRQTLGQGPEFLTYFQNEAQLEKSRLLSDRFSAERPKGSFSTLEIQRTEQGDSAMYLCSSSLGGMDTSNQPQHFGDGTRLSIL.

V usage is TRBV27 and J usage is TRBJ2-3; 7 bases align to TRBD1. This CDR3 comprises 17 residues. Per germline, CDR1 MNHEY and CDR2 SMNVEV (reference sequence). Trimming cost V 6 bases and J 1 base; bases outside gene matches: 13. This CDR3 is CASRSQQGNWGTDTQYF. CDR3 bases: TGTGCCAGCAGGAGCCAACAGGGGAATTGGGGCACAGATACGCAGTATTTT.

The chain couples TRBV10-3 to TRBJ2-5, with D perhaps matching TRBD2 (5 bases). Germline CDR1 is ENHRY and CDR2 is SYGVKD. This CDR3 has 18 residues. V was cut by 10 bases and J by 3 bases, with 30 bases left in between. CDR3 region: CATSSPSRRAPREETQYF. CDR3 coding DNA: TGTGCCACATCAAGTCCTAGCAGGCGGGCCCCCCGGGAAGAGACCCAGTACTTC.

V and J are TRBV20-1 and TRBJ1-2, with TRBD1 as a possible D gene (5 bases). Germline V gives CDR1 DFQATT, CDR2 SNEGSKA (reference sequence). Trimming took off 7 bases at V and 1 base at J, with 7 bases between the two ends. This CDR3 comprises 11 residues. The CDR3 DNA follows: TGCAGTGGACAGAATAACTATGGCTACACCTTC. This codes for CSGQNNYGYTF.

V and J are TRBV2 and TRBJ1-1; D is possibly TRBD1 (6 bases). The length of the CDR3 is 14 residues. Germline CDR1 is SNHLY and CDR2 is FYNNEI. V was pared by 4 bases and J by 7 bases, with 16 bases between. The CDR3, as DNA: TGTGCCAGCAGTGCCCACAGGGAGGGTAGTGAAGCTTTCTTT. The encoded protein is CASSAHREGSEAFF. The full variable domain, with the rest looked up from reference TRBV2 and TRBJ1-1, is EPEVTQTPSHQVTQMGQEVILRCVPISNHLYFYWYRQILGQKVEFLVSFYNNEISEKSEIFDDQFSVERPDGSNFTLKIRSTKLEDSAMYFCASSAHREGSEAFFGQGTRLTVV.

About this clone: At one end, the junction sequence differs from germline, possibly due to a read error. The chain couples TRBV20-1 to TRBJ1-2, with D unresolved. CDR3 length: 11 residues. CDR1 DFQATT and CDR2 SNEGSKA come from the germline V gene (reference sequence). CDR3 protein: CSARDLEGPSF. The CDR3, as DNA: TGCAGTGCTAGAGATCTAGAGGGTCCGTCCTTC.

The chain links TRBV6-6 to TRBJ2-7; 7 bases fit TRBD1. This CDR3 contains 14 residues. Germline V gene sequence: CDR1 MNHNY, CDR2 SVGAGI (reference sequence). V lost 4 bases and J lost 1; bases outside the gene matches: 4. The CDR3: CASSLTGISYEQYF. As DNA, the CDR3 is TGTGCCAGCAGTTTGACAGGGATTTCCTACGAGCAGTACTTC.

The rearrangement joins TRBV5-6 to TRBJ2-5; possibly TRBD2 for D (7 bases). Looked up from germline, CDR1 is SGHDT and CDR2 is YYEEEE. Between the trimmed V and J ends, which lost 2 bases and 3 bases, there was a span of 20 bases. The CDR3 length is 17 residues. The CDR3 nucleotides read TGTGCCAGCAGCTTTTTTCTTGGGGGGGGGACAAAAGAGACCCAGTACTTC. This codes for CASSFFLGGGTKETQYF.

The V call is TRBV28, the J call TRBJ1-4; no clear D. CDR1 and CDR2 (germline): MDHEN, SYDVKM. The CDR3 sequence is 16 residues long. V gave up 7 bases and J gave up 3 bases, with 18 bases separating them. As DNA, the CDR3 is TGTGCCAGCATCACCGCGGGCAAGCGGGCTAATGAAAAACTGTTTTTT. Protein: CASITAGKRANEKLFF.

The gene calls are TRBV2 and TRBJ1-5; 10 bases map to TRBD1. V lost 5 bases, J lost 0 bases, and 7 bases stayed unmatched. CDR3 length equals 17 residues. Looked up from germline, CDR1 is SNHLY and CDR2 is FYNNEI. Here the CDR3 reads CASSRTGGAYSNQPQHF. CDR3 DNA sequence: TGTGCCAGCAGTAGGACAGGGGGGGCCTATAGCAATCAGCCCCAGCATTTT.